This T cell receptor (beta chain) stems from a study of low-dose radiotherapy and immunotherapy resistance in tumors. Study context: Cohort 2, a group dosed every two weeks at 1 Gy per fraction, received 13 Gy in total over 26 weeks. One day before radiation and immunotherapy, intravenous cyclophosphamide 200 mg/m2 was administered, with this repeated every two weeks.

There are a few counts of this clonotype. CDR1 is SGHRS and CDR2 is YFSETQ in the germline V gene. The CDR3 is 16 residues long. V lost 0 bases and J 4 bases, leaving 15 bases between the germline ends. Administered to the donors were nivolumab, ipilimumab, aspirin, low-dose cyclophosphamide and low-dose radiotherapy. Primers targeting TRAV and TRBV primed first-strand cDNA, covering alpha and beta chains. PCR amplification of the TCRs was performed with Phusion for 15 to 25 PCR cycles, and it relied on a constant-region primer together with a V-primer adapter. In vitro transcription was used to amplify the isolated mRNA. TCRdb reanalysed the reads using MiXCR and keeps one entry per CDR3 protein. This sample has over 7,000 distinct CDR3 sequences, with about 60% found just once.

The source of this sequence is a human donor with advanced metastatic prostate, ovarian, gallbladder or colorectal cancer (not recorded which). This table probably holds off-target reads from a library built for another chain. The rearrangement links TRBV5-1 to TRBJ2-3; TRBD2 might be the D (7 bases). The DNA for the CDR3 is TGCGCCAGCAGCTTGGCTGGGGGGGCCGTTGCAGATACGCAGTATTTT. Protein product: CASSLAGGAVADTQYF.